This note documents a single TCR beta chain sequence. This clone was counted a single time. Its specific antigen is unknown. No quality values exist for individual bases; no much larger clone is one base distant. This specimen comes from a study of shared clonotypes between healthy human individuals (dated by TCRdb to the early 2020s). With regard to the full study: The cohort comprised two women and three men aged 18 to 49 years. Per donor, leukapheresis produced somewhere between about 0.94 and 9 billion PBMCs. To increase sequencing depth and limit assay-specific biases, TCR repertoire library preparation and sequencing were carried out by different laboratories using diverse techniques. The study deeply sequenced blood TCR repertoires of several healthy adults to estimate repertoire size and the extent of clonotype sharing between individuals. For each donor, CD4 naive and CD4 memory were each given three plates, CD8 naive was given two plates, and CD8 memory was given one plate. Study-wide conclusions, independent of this receptor: Estimated clonotype richness was generally larger for naive than for memory subsets. Compared with non-shared clonotypes, clonotypes shared by all four sorted-subset donors had higher generation probabilities. Based on pairwise subsampling, the degree of clonotype sharing among donors was expected to be affected by sequencing depth. Because the study included a small number of donors, the genetic and exposure-history diversity represented was limited. Sampling was limited to blood, and TCR repertoires in tissue likely differ from TCR repertoires in blood. Incomplete sequencing was indicated by rarefaction of sorted-subset datasets, despite the large sequencing depth. When several donors were compared, the shared fraction of clonotypes was about 5.2% for naive CD4, around 3.6% for naive CD8, 2% to 2.5% for memory CD4, and about 0.36% for memory CD8.

Using the deep immunoSEQ assay, TCR CDR3 regions were amplified from genomic DNA by multiplex PCR. For each cell subset, the extracted genomic DNA was distributed evenly across all wells of several immunoSEQ 96-well plates, and each plate served as one replicate. Each replicate PCR for sorted subsets received 150 to 250 ng genomic DNA, equal to tens of thousands of T cell genomes. Purified libraries were quantified with a Qubit 3.0 fluorometer, sized on a Bioanalyzer 2100, and re-quantified with the KAPA Library Quantification kit. Each immunoSEQ 96-well plate was sequenced on its own single-read 150-cycle Illumina NextSeq 550 flow cell. As for how the authors treated the data: The immunoSEQ output contained only junctional sequences without quality scores, so filtering could not match that applied to full-length reads. To assign V/J genes and CDR3, sequences were annotated using PyIR, a Python wrapper for IgBLAST v1.9, with IMGT germline references. Any read was removed if the V/J assignment was weak (E-value above 1e-6), the CDR3 was missing, or the read contained stop codons, out-of-frame junctions, or ambiguous translated residues. V3J clonotypes were defined by identical inferred V gene, J gene, and CDR3 amino acid sequence. The percentage overlap between two repertoires was calculated by dividing the number of shared unique clonotypes by the size of the smaller repertoire. RTK rarefaction, the Chao1 estimator, and Recon v2.1 estimates of unobserved clonotypes were used to assess repertoire richness. Generation probabilities for all TCRbeta clonotypes obtained by the gDNA method from several donors were computed using OLGA. Held by TCRdb, this immuneACCESS table contains in-frame sequences only and omits some clones. Under half of the omission traces to an unresolved V gene where checked; the cause of the rest is unknown. V and J calls and clone size are as listed in that table; D and trimming were resolved from the DNA. Recorded for this sample are some 1.5 million clones; about 98% of them occurred a single time. The top ten hold roughly 0.45% of the sample.

CDR1 and CDR2, looked up from the germline V gene (reference sequence), are MNHNY and SVGAGI. Spanning cysteine to phenylalanine, the CDR3 consists of 14 amino acids. Only CDR3 DNA remains: 42 bases, in frame from the first base. V lost 2 bases and J lost 2 bases, and the count of bases not matched to a germline gene is 2. Donors were healthy HIV-negative adults with no recently reported acute infections or vaccinations. All donors were Caucasian adults living in Nashville, Tennessee, USA. CD4+ T cells were enriched by magnetic negative selection, after which naive cells were positively selected on CD45RA and the negative fraction was taken as the memory subset. After blood collection by leukapheresis, PBMCs were isolated using Ficoll-Histopaque density gradient centrifugation and then cryopreserved in the vapor phase of liquid nitrogen. Purity and quantity of every magnetically sorted T cell population were checked by analytical flow cytometry. Genomic DNA was isolated from each sorted fraction and quantified by UV absorbance on a Nanodrop 2000c.

Material: naive CD4+ T cells sorted from blood. Taken with the paper, the label for cell subset or site translates to: CD45RA+ positively selected. The TCR sequence derives from a man under 40 in good health. The sequence is built from TRBV6-6 and TRBJ2-7, with 8 central nucleotides matching TRBD2. The DNA sequence is as follows: TGTGCCAGCAGTTACAGACTAGCGACCTACGAGCAGTACTTC. Translated, this gives CASSYRLATYEQYF.